The source of this TCR beta chain is a study of PD-1 blockade in classical Hodgkin lymphoma. Whole-study results and caveats: A significant rise in TCR diversity was seen by C4D1 for CD4+ cells but not for CD8+ cells. When set against healthy donors, newly diagnosed patients were reported to show lower baseline TCR diversity.

The CDR3 is 15 amino acids. Germline V gives CDR1 SGHAT, CDR2 FQNNGV. V shed 1 base, J shed 4 bases, and the junction held 6 bases outside the gene matches. TCRdb keeps only in-frame clones here, not all; method: immunoSEQ multiplex PCR. Here the sample spans 4,000 or so clones, more than 60% being singletons. Regarding time point: cycle 4 day 1 (C4D1), after 5 to 7 weeks of nivolumab. Each patient relapsed following autologous stem cell transplantation, and prior brentuximab vedotin exposure differed. Magnetic negative selection isolated CD8+ T cells from thawed PBMCs. As to this clone: Its target is unknown.

Sequencing was performed on CD8+ T cells from blood, taken before the fourth cycle of nivolumab. This chain links TRBV11-2 with TRBJ2-7; 8 nucleotides line up with TRBD2. The TCR comes from a human donor with classical Hodgkin lymphoma. CDR3 bases: TGTGCCAGCAGCTTAGGAGCGGGAGTTTCTTACGAGCAGTACTTC. As protein: CASSLGAGVSYEQYF. Looking up the rest from reference TRBV11-2 and TRBJ2-7 gives the full variable domain: EAGVAQSPRYKIIEKRQSVAFWCNPISGHATLYWYQQILGQGPKLLIQFQNNGVVDDSQLPKDRFSAERLKGVDSTLKIQPAKLEDSAVYLCASSLGAGVSYEQYFGPGTRLTVT.